The clone carrying this TCR beta chain was recorded a few times. The antigen remains undetermined. The entry originates in a study of response to subunit inactivated influenza vaccine. TCRdb ran MiXCR on the RT-PCR reads and lists one entry per CDR3 protein. The sample comprises 160,000 or so distinct CDR3 sequences, around 9.9% of which are singletons, and 9.5% to 15% rests with the top ten. The CDR3 length is 16 residues. Germline V lookup: CDR1 DFQATT, CDR2 SNEGSKA (reference sequence). V lost 0 bases, J lost 2 bases, and 15 bases lay in between. General study points: After each seasonal influenza vaccination, few new T cells are recruited, the authors suggested.

The sequencing used non-naive T cells sorted from PBMCs, collected about 40 days after vaccination. V gene TRBV20-1 combines with J gene TRBJ2-3; no definite D call. The sequence was obtained from a man aged 45-65 years who received an inactivated influenza vaccine. The CDR3 DNA reads as TGCAGTGCTAGAGACAGTGTAGAAGACTTCACAGATACGCAGTATTTT. Its protein is CSARDSVEDFTDTQYF.